One T cell receptor beta chain is described in this entry. No antigen is known for it. The junction does not match germline at one end; this may be a read error. One entry per CDR3 protein results from TCRdb running MiXCR on the 5' RACE reads. The sample shows approximately 53,000 distinct CDR3 sequences, about 28% of them seen only once. Study results and limitations: Tumor memory CD4+ T cell TCR gene usage clustered with blood and lymph node memory CD4+ cells and lymph node naive CD4+ cells.

Germline assignment: CDR1 DFQATT and CDR2 SNEGSKA (reference sequence). This CDR3 contains 14 residues. Sequencing was carried out using tumor-infiltrating memory CD4+ T cells sorted from the breast tumor. Subset defined: memory CD4+ T cells, CD4+CD45RO+CD25-. V and J are TRBV20-1 and TRBJ2-7; D is perhaps TRBD1 or TRBD2 (5 bases each). This clonotype was sampled from a female donor with breast cancer. CDR3 sequence reads: CSAARDAASDEQYF. CDR3 bases: TGCAGTGCAGCCCGGGACGCCGCCTCCGACGAGCAGTACTTC.